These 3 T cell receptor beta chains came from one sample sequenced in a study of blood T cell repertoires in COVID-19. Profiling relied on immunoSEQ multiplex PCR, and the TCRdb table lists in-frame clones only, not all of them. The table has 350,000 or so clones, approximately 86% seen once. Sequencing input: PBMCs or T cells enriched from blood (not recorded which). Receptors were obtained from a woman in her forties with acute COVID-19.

In nucleotides, the CDR3 is TGTGCCAGCAGCGTCGAGGGACTAAAATACACAGATACGCAGTATTTT. This encodes CASSVEGLKYTDTQYF. The chain carries TRBV9 and TRBJ2-3, with 7 bases identical to TRBD2. J lost 2 bases, V lost 2 bases, and 8 bases had no gene match. Germline V gene data show CDR1 as SGDLS and CDR2 as YYNGEE. The CDR3 is 16 residues long.

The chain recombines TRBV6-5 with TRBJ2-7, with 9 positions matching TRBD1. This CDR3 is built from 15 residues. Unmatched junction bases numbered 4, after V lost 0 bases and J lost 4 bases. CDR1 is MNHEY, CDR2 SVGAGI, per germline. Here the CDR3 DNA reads TGTGCCAGCAGTTACTCGAACAGGGGGCTTTACGAGCAGTACTTC. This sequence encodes CASSYSNRGLYEQYF.

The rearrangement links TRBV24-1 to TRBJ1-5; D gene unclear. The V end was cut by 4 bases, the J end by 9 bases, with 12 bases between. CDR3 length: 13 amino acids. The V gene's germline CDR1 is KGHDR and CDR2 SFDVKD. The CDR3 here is CATSDPQARPQHF. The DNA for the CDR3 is TGTGCCACCAGTGACCCGCAGGCACGGCCCCAGCATTTT.